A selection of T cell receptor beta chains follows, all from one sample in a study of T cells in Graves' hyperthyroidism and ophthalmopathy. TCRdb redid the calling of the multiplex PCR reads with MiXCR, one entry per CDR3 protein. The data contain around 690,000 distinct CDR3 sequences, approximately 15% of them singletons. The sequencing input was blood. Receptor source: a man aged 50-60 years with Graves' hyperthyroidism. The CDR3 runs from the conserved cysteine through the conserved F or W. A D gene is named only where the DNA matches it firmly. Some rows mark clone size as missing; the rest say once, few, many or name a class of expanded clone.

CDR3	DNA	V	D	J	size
CAWDRNYEQYF	TGTGCCTGGGACAGGAACTACGAGCAGTACTTC	TRBV30	NA	TRBJ2-7	many
CASSFSMTEKGQYF	TGTGCCAGCAGTTTCTCCATGACAGAGAAAGGGCAGTATTTT	TRBV28	NA	TRBJ2-3	many
CSARDSASITDTQYF	TGCAGTGCTAGAGATTCGGCGAGTATCACAGATACGCAGTATTTT	TRBV20-1	NA	TRBJ2-3	many
CASSPTRVSEQYF	TGTGCCAGCAGCCCAACACGAGTCAGCGAGCAGTACTTC	TRBV11-2	NA	TRBJ2-7	many
CSVEDWKGWGQGAIRPEAFF	TGCAGCGTTGAAGACTGGAAGGGGTGGGGACAGGGGGCCATTAGACCTGAAGCTTTCTTT	TRBV29-1	TRBD1	TRBJ1-1	few
CASGMGAGGTYEQYF	TGTGCCAGCGGCATGGGGGCAGGGGGCACCTACGAGCAGTACTTC	TRBV2	TRBD1	TRBJ2-7	many
CASSLAGTVSGNTIYF	TGTGCCAGCAGCTTAGCCGGGACAGTCTCTGGAAACACCATATATTTT	TRBV7-9	TRBD1	TRBJ1-3	many
CASSFVGRRAEAFF	TGTGCCAGCAGTTTCGTGGGGCGAAGGGCTGAAGCTTTCTTT	TRBV12-3/TRBV12-4	NA	TRBJ1-1	NA
CSVDGLAGGPYNEQFF	TGCAGCGTTGATGGCTTAGCGGGAGGACCCTACAATGAGCAGTTCTTC	TRBV29-1	TRBD2	TRBJ2-1	NA
CASSLGLGGLYGYTF	TGTGCCAGCAGCTTAGGTCTGGGGGGCCTCTATGGCTACACCTTC	TRBV7-2	NA	TRBJ1-2	few